The entry below describes one TCR beta chain. Antigen: not known. The data stem from a study of blood T cells in healthy people across ages. In germline, CDR1 is SNHLY, CDR2 FYNNEI. Trimming pared 2 bases from V and 3 bases from J, leaving 14 bases between. This CDR3 comprises 15 residues. Study conclusions and caveats: Whereas aged donors had fewer naive CD4+ cells, long-lived donors had more of them and higher diversity.

The authors ran a second PCR of about 7 to 11 cycles using a sample-barcoded 5' primer and a J-beta primer mix. TCRdb analysed the 5' RACE reads with MiXCR anew, one entry per CDR3 protein. The sample holds about 1 million distinct CDR3 sequences; 40% to 50% are singletons and the top ten take approximately 20%. The chain uses TRBV2 and TRBJ2-7; a weak D match, TRBD1 (5 bases). Sequencing input: blood. This receptor was obtained from a woman aged 55-70 years in good health. CDR3 loop: CASSEMNDTGYEQYF. DNA of the CDR3: TGTGCCAGCAGTGAAATGAACGACACAGGCTACGAGCAGTACTTC. The variable domain in full, completed from reference TRBV2 and TRBJ2-7, reads EPEVTQTPSHQVTQMGQEVILRCVPISNHLYFYWYRQILGQKVEFLVSFYNNEISEKSEIFDDQFSVERPDGSNFTLKIRSTKLEDSAMYFCASSEMNDTGYEQYFGPGTRLTVT.